This T cell receptor (beta chain) stems from a study of blood T cell repertoires in COVID-19. Study-level background: Whether acute or convalescent, the COVID-19 samples came from the United States, Italy and Spain.

The V end lost 4 bases, the J end lost 0 bases, and 12 bases lay between the germline ends. Per the germline V gene, CDR1 is LNHDA and CDR2 is SQIVND (reference sequence). This CDR3 region has 15 residues. In this sample, this clone turned up a few times. Per the study methods: For nucleated cells, counts were estimated from reference gene primer amplification. TCRdb keeps only in-frame clones here, not all; method: immunoSEQ multiplex PCR. V and J calls and clone size are as listed in that table; D and trimming were resolved from the DNA. The sample holds under 40,000 clones, roughly 80% seen once. This clonotype originated in a man in his fifties with active or convalescent COVID-19. The chain is built from TRBV19 and TRBJ1-2, with D uncertain. Sequencing was performed on peripheral blood. CDR3 DNA sequence: TGTGCCAGTAGTAGCCGACAACCAGCTAACTATGGCTACACCTTC. Encoded protein: CASSSRQPANYGYTF.